The next 2 T cell receptor beta chains were all read from a single sample in a study of tumour-infiltrating T cells in Burkitt lymphoma. Measured with immunoSEQ multiplex PCR; TCRdb has only the in-frame clones, and not every one. The table records over a thousand clones, 35% to 45% of them present only once. What was sequenced was tumor tissue. These receptors all stem from a human donor with Burkitt lymphoma.

To note about this clone: At one end, the junction sequence differs from germline, possibly due to a read error. Here the CDR3 DNA reads TGTGCCAGCAGCTTGCGAGGTAGCAATCAGCTCCAGCATTTT. It yields the protein CASSLRGSNQLQHF. This chain connects TRBV5-4 to TRBJ1-5; D is unresolved. The germline gives CDR1 SGHNT, CDR2 YYREEE (reference sequence). The CDR3 contains 14 residues.

The chain carries TRBV6-4 and TRBJ2-3, with D maybe TRBD2 (6 bases). CDR3 length: 14 residues. Germline CDR1 is MRHNA and CDR2 is SNTAGT. V dropped 0 bases and J dropped 7 bases, with 11 bases sitting between them. Here the CDR3 reads CASSDSPGGYTQYF. CDR3 nucleotide sequence: TGTGCCAGCAGTGACTCTCCCGGGGGATATACGCAGTATTTT.